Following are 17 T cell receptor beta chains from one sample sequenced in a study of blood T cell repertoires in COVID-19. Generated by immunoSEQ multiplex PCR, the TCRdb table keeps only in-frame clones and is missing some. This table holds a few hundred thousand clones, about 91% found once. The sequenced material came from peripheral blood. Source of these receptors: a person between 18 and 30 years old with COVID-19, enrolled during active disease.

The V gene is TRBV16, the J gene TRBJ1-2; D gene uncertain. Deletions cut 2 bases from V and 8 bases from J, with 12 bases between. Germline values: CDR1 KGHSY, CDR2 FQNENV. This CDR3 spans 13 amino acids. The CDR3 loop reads CASSQRQVGGYTF. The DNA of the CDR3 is TGTGCCAGCAGCCAACGGCAGGTTGGAGGCTACACCTTC.

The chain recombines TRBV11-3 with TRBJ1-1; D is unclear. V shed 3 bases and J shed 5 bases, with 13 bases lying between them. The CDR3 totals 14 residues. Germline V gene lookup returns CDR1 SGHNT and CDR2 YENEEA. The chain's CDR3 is CASSLTGSGTEAFF. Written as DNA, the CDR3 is TGTGCCAGCAGCTTGACTGGGAGTGGGACTGAAGCTTTCTTT.

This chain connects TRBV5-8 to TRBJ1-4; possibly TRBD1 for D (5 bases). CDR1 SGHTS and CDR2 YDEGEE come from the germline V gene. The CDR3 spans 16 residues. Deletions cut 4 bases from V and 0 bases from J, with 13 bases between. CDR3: CASSRLAGATNEKLFF. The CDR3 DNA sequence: TGTGCCAGCAGCAGACTAGCGGGGGCAACTAATGAAAAACTGTTTTTT.

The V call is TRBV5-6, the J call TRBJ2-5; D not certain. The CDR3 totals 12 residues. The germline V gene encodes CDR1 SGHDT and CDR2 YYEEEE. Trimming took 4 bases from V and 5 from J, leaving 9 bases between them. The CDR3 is CASSVYAETQYF. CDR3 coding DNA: TGTGCCAGCAGCGTCTATGCGGAGACCCAGTACTTC.

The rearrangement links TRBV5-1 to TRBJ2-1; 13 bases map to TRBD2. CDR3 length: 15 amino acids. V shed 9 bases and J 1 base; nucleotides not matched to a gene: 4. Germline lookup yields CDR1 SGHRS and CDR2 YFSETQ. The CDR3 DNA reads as TGCGCCACTCGACTAGCGGGAGGATCCTACAATGAGCAGTTCTTC. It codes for CATRLAGGSYNEQFF.

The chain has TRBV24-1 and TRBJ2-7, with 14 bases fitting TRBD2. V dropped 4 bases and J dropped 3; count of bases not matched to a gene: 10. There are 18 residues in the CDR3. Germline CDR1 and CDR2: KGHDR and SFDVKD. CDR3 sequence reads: CATSDSRTSGRIGYEQYF. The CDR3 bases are TGTGCCACCAGTGACTCTAGGACTAGCGGGAGGATCGGCTACGAGCAGTACTTC.

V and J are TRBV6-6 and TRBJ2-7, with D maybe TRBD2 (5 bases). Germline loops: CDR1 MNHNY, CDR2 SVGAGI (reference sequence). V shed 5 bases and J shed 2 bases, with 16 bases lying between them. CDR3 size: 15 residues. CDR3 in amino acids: CASSGRLLLTYEQYF. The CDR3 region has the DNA TGTGCCAGCAGTGGCAGACTACTACTCACCTACGAGCAGTACTTC.

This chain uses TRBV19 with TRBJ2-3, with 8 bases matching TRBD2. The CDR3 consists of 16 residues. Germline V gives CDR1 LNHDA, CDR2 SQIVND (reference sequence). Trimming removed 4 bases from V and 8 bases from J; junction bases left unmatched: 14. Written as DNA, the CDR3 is TGTGCCAGTAGTACCTCAACGGGAGGGCTCCCCGGTACGCAGTATTTT. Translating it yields CASSTSTGGLPGTQYF.

The CDR3 nucleotides read TGTGCCAGCAGCTATGGGACTAGCTACGAGCAGTACTTC. It specifies CASSYGTSYEQYF. The genes are TRBV12-3 or TRBV12-4 and TRBJ2-7, with TRBD2 matching over 8 bases. This CDR3 has 13 residues. The V and J ends lost 6 bases and 3 bases, in that order; junction bases with no gene match: 4.

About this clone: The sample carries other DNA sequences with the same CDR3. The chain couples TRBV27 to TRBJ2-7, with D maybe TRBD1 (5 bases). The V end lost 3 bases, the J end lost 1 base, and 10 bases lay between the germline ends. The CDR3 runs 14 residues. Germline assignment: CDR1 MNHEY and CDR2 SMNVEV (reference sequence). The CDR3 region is CASSFGQGSYEQYF. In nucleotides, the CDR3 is TGTGCCAGCAGTTTCGGTCAGGGTTCCTACGAGCAGTACTTC.

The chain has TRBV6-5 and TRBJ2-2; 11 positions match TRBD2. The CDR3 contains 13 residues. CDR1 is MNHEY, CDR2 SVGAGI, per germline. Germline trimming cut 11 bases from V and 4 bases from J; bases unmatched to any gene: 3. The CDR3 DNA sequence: TGTGCCGCGGGACTAGCGGTCACCGGGGAGCTGTTTTTT. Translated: CAAGLAVTGELFF.

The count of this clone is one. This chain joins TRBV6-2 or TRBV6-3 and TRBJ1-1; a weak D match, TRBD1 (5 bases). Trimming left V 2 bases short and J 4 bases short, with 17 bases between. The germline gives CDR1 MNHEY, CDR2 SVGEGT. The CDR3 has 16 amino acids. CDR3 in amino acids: CASSYRGPGVGTEAFF. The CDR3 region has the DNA TGTGCCAGCAGTTACCGGGGCCCGGGAGTAGGCACTGAAGCTTTCTTT.

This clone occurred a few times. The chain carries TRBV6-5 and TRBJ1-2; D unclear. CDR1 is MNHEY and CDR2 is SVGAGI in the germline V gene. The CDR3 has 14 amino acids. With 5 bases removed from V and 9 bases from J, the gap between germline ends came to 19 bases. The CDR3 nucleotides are TGTGCCAGCAGTCCCCCGAGGGCCACCCGTAGCTACACCTTC. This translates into CASSPPRATRSYTF.

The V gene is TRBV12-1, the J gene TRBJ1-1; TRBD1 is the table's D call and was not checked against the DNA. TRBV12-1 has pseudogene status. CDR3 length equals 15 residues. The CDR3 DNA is TGTGCCAGCAGCAACGGGACACACCCGTACACTGAAGCTTTCTTT. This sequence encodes CASSNGTHPYTEAFF.

The CDR3 nucleotides read TGTGCCAGCAGTAGGGTAGGGGTCTACGAGCAGTACTTC. This sequence encodes CASSRVGVYEQYF. The chain joins TRBV28 to TRBJ2-7, with a weak D call TRBD1 (5 bases). Looked up from germline, CDR1 is MDHEN and CDR2 is SYDVKM. V shed 5 bases and J shed 3 bases, with 11 bases lying between them. The CDR3 consists of 13 residues.

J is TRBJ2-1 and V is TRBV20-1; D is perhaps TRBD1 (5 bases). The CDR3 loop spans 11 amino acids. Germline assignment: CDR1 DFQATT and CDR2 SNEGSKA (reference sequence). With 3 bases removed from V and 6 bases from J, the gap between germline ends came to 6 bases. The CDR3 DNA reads TGCAGTGCTAGTCAGGGCAATGAGCAGTTCTTC. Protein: CSASQGNEQFF.

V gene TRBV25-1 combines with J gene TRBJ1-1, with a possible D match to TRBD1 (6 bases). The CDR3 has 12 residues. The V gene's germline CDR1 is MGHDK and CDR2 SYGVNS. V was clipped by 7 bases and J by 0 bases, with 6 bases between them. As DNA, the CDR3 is TGTGCCAGCACAGGGGTGAACACTGAAGCTTTCTTT. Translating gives CASTGVNTEAFF.